The 11 T cell receptor beta chains given below trace back to one sample, sequenced in a study of graft-versus-host responses after intestinal transplantation. These receptors' antigens are unknown. Clones were read by immunoSEQ multiplex PCR, and TCRdb kept only the in-frame ones, dropping some. The repertoire holds about 85,000 clones, with 80% to 85% as singletons. The sample was unstimulated CD8+ T cells sorted from spleen or lymph node cells, taken before intestinal transplant. The receptors were gathered from a human donor who received an intestinal transplant.

This sequence joins TRBV7-3 and TRBJ1-2; 12 nucleotides agree with TRBD1. Germline V gene lookup returns CDR1 SGHTA and CDR2 FQGTGA. With V trimmed by 5 bases and J by 1 base, 17 bases remained unmatched. The length of the CDR3 is 20 residues. The CDR3 bases are TGTGCCAGCAGCGGACCGGGACAGGGGGCGAATTTTGCACTTAACTATGGCTACACCTTC. Translation: CASSGPGQGANFALNYGYTF.

In this sample, this clone turned up a few times. The V call is TRBV4-1, the J call TRBJ2-7, with D perhaps TRBD1 (7 bases). Looked up from germline, CDR1 is MGHRA and CDR2 is YSYEKL. This CDR3 region has 14 residues. V gave up 1 base and J gave up 2 bases, with 9 bases separating them. The CDR3 nucleotides are TGCGCCAGCAGCCAAGGGAGGGGGCCCTACGAGCAGTACTTC. Protein sequence: CASSQGRGPYEQYF.

CDR3 protein: CASSSAGGGRTDTQYF. DNA of the CDR3: TGTGCCAGCAGCTCCGCAGGGGGAGGGCGCACAGATACGCAGTATTTT. The chain uses TRBV13 and TRBJ2-3; D tentatively reads TRBD1 or TRBD2 (7 bases each). The ends were cut back, 4 bases at V and 1 base at J, with 15 bases in the middle. From germline, CDR1 is PRHDT and CDR2 FYEKMQ (reference sequence). The CDR3 covers 16 residues.

The chain combines TRBV6-5 with TRBJ2-7; 7 bases agree with TRBD1. Germline trimming cut 4 bases from V and 3 bases from J; bases unmatched to any gene: 9. From germline, CDR1 is MNHEY and CDR2 SVGAGI. The CDR3 is 15 residues long. CDR3 sequence (DNA): TGTGCCAGCAGTTCCGTACAGGGGAGCAACTACGAGCAGTACTTC. Its translation: CASSSVQGSNYEQYF.

The V call is TRBV11-2, the J call TRBJ2-7; maybe TRBD2 (6 bases). Germline-derived CDR1 and CDR2 are SGHAT and FQNNGV. There are 14 residues in the CDR3. V was shortened by 5 bases and J by 7 bases, with 18 bases between the two germline ends. CDR3 nucleotides: TGTGCCAGCAGCCAGACGGGGGAGACGGGGGAGCAGTACTTC. It is translated as CASSQTGETGEQYF.

The genes are TRBV5-4 and TRBJ2-5; D tentatively fits TRBD1 or TRBD2 (5 bases each). Trimming took 4 bases from V and 6 from J, leaving 10 bases between them. Germline V gene sequence: CDR1 SGHNT, CDR2 YYREEE (reference sequence). The CDR3 is 12 residues long. Here the CDR3 DNA reads TGTGCCAGCAGCCTGGGGGTGCAGACCCAGTACTTC. This gives the protein CASSLGVQTQYF.

The chain joins TRBV27 to TRBJ1-4; 8 bases match TRBD1. Germline values: CDR1 MNHEY, CDR2 SMNVEV (reference sequence). Losses at the gene ends were 3 bases for V and 1 base for J; bases not matched to a gene: 1. The CDR3 has 15 residues. The CDR3 loop is CASSLGTGTNEKLFF. DNA for the CDR3: TGTGCCAGCAGTTTGGGGACAGGAACTAATGAAAAACTGTTTTTT.

The V call is TRBV4-3, the J call TRBJ2-2; the D gene is possibly TRBD1 (6 bases). The CDR3 covers 16 residues. The germline gives CDR1 LGHNA, CDR2 YSLEER. V dropped 1 base and J dropped 4 bases, with 13 bases sitting between them. This chain's CDR3 is CASSQVAGASTGELFF. In DNA, the CDR3 is TGCGCCAGCAGCCAAGTAGCAGGGGCCAGCACCGGGGAGCTGTTTTTT.

This clone appeared a few times. The rearrangement links TRBV7-3 to TRBJ2-5; tentatively, D is TRBD2 (5 bases). Trimming cost V 2 bases and J 4 bases, with 5 bases left between them. CDR1 SGHTA and CDR2 FQGTGA come from the germline V gene. This CDR3 region has 12 residues. The DNA for the CDR3 is TGTGCCAGCAGCTTAGCGGGAGAGACCCAGTACTTC. This sequence encodes CASSLAGETQYF.

V and J are TRBV2 and TRBJ2-2; D not certain. The CDR3 is made up of 14 amino acids. Looked up from germline, CDR1 is SNHLY and CDR2 is FYNNEI. The V end was cut by 6 bases, the J end by 2 bases, with 10 bases between. The CDR3 nucleotides read TGTGCCAGCAGGACGGTCTTCAACACCGGGGAGCTGTTTTTT. Its protein is CASRTVFNTGELFF.

As DNA, the CDR3 is TGCGCCAGCAGCCAAGTCATCCGGGAGTGGGCTGGCTACACCTTC. Protein: CASSQVIREWAGYTF. The chain carries TRBV4-1 and TRBJ1-2; D call uncertain. The germline CDR1 and CDR2 sequences are MGHRA and YSYEKL. The V end was cut by 1 base, the J end by 7 bases, with 16 bases between. The CDR3 spans 15 residues.